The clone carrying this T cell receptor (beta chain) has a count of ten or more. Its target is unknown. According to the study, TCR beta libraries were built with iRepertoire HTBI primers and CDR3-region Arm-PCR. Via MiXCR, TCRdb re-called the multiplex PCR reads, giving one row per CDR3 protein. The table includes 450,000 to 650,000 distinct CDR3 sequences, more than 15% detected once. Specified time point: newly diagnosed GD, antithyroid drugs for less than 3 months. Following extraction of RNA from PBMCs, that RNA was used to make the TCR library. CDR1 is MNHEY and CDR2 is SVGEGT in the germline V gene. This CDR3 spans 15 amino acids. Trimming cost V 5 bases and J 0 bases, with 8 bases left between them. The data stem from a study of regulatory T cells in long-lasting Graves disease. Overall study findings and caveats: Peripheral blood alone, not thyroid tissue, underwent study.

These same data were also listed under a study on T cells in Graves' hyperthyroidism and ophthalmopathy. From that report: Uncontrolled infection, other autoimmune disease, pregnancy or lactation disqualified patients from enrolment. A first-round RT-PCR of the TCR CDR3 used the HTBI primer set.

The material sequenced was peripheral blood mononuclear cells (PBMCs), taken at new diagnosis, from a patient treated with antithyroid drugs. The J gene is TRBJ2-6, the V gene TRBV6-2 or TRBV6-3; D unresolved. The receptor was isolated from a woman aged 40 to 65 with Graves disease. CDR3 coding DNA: TGTGCCAGCAGTACCGTAAGCTCTGGGGCCAACGTCCTGACTTTC. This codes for CASSTVSSGANVLTF.